This T cell receptor beta chain came from a study of blood T cells in healthy people across ages. A J-beta primer mix and a sample-barcoded 5' primer were used in a second PCR of about 7 to 12 cycles. TCRdb itself ran the 5' RACE reads through MiXCR, one entry per CDR3 protein. The sample has about 690,000 distinct CDR3 sequences, less than 45% seen once; the top ten hold 25% to 30%. Each sample yielded at least 7 million isolated PBMCs. This CDR3 is 14 amino acids long. Germline CDR1 is MDHEN and CDR2 is SYDVKM. Between the trimmed V and J ends, which lost 6 bases and 8 bases, there was a span of 14 bases.

This sequence was found in a man older than 75 in good health. The sample was blood. The V gene is TRBV28, the J gene TRBJ2-6; D may be TRBD2 (6 bases). The CDR3 protein is CASSRTAGTNVLTF. In DNA form, the CDR3 reads TGTGCCAGCAGCAGGACTGCGGGGACCAACGTCCTGACTTTC.